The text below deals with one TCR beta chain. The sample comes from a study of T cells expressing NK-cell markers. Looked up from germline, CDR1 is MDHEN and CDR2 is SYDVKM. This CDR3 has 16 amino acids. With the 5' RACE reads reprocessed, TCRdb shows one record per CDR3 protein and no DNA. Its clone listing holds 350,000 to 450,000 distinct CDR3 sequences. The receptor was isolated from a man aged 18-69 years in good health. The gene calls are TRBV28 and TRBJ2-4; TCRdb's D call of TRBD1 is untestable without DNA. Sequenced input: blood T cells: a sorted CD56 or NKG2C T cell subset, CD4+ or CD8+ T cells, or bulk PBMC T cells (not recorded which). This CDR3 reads CASTGQALLAKNIQYF.